The clone carrying this T cell receptor beta chain turned up a few times. The antigen is not known. The data originate from a study of T cell repertoires in cytomegalovirus infection. Looking at the study overall: Recently described HLA-C-restricted plus well-studied HLA-B-restricted CMV epitopes were used. A matching HLA type, together with CMV infection, was signaled by public TCR beta signatures.

MiXCR was run by TCRdb on the reads, yielding one entry per CDR3 protein. The profile shows some 940,000 distinct CDR3 sequences, approximately 33% of them singletons. Trimming stripped 5 bases from V and 7 bases from J, with 17 bases between. Germline CDR1 reads LNHDA; CDR2 reads SQIVND (reference sequence). The CDR3 spans 14 residues. The study's findings and limits: HLA-C-restricted CMV-specific TCR beta clonotypes were dominant in the ex vivo response. Summed frequency of shared TCR beta families picked out CMV carriers who also had the relevant HLA.

J is TRBJ2-5 and V is TRBV19; D is possibly TRBD2 (6 bases). The receptor's source is a human donor in good health (CMV status not recorded). Some clones in this sample may be carry-over from other donors' samples. The material sequenced was cultured CD8+ T cells from PBMCs, taken from culture after CMV antigen stimulation. CDR3 region: CASSGTGSGGTQYF. CDR3 sequence (DNA): TGTGCCAGTAGTGGGACCGGGTCCGGGGGGACCCAGTACTTC.